This TCR beta chain originates from a study of CD8+CD57+ T cells in acquired aplastic anemia. Study findings and constraints: Shared by patients and controls, almost 30 CD8+ CDR3s were abundant in patients.

It was genomic DNA that served as the template for profiling TCR beta VDJ and CDR3. One entry per CDR3 protein results from TCRdb running MiXCR on the reads. This table has approximately 150,000 distinct CDR3 sequences, around 47% appearing once. The germline V and J ends were trimmed by 2 bases and 0 bases, with 7 bases remaining between them. This CDR3 has 14 amino acids. Germline V lookup: CDR1 SNHLY, CDR2 FYNNEI. All sequencing subjects had displayed CD8+CD57+ cell expansion on flow cytometry. Patients were treatment-naive when blood was sampled. As concerns this clonotype: What it recognizes is unknown.

Specimen: sorted CD4+, CD8+, or CD8+CD57+ T cells (not recorded which) from PBMCs. The TCR comes from a human donor with aplastic anemia. This chain joins TRBV2 and TRBJ1-2, with D uncertain. CDR3 DNA sequence: TGTGCCAGCAGTGAATTGGCAGCTAACTATGGCTACACCTTC. It translates to CASSELAANYGYTF.